Below, one T cell receptor beta chain is given with its context. Its antigen is still unknown. This specimen comes from a study of cytomegalovirus exposure and HLA in healthy donors. Study-wide findings and caveats: CMV serostatus alone was available as immune exposure information. In a later analysis, TCR association rates varied by HLA locus: DRB1 most, HLA-C fewest. In vitro assays verified that three CMV-associated chains recognized CMV antigens specifically.

The CDR3 runs to 14 residues. Germline CDR1 WSHSY, CDR2 SAAADI. The J segment lost 7 bases and the V segment lost 6 bases, leaving 9 bases of the junction unmatched. The study ran its PCR with 60 Vbeta and 13 Jbeta primers. Measured with immunoSEQ multiplex PCR; TCRdb has only the in-frame clones, and not every one. This table has 120,000 or so clones, more than 70% appearing once. This sequence joins TRBV10-2 and TRBJ2-5, with TRBD2 matching 9 bases. What was sequenced was PBMCs. The sequence came from a human donor in good health. The CDR3 region is CASSSGTSPGTQYF. DNA of the CDR3: TGCGCCAGCAGCTCCGGGACTAGCCCGGGGACCCAGTACTTC.